Shown below are 24 T cell receptor beta chains from a single sample sequenced in a study of T-cell memory formation after mild COVID-19. From the 5' RACE reads, TCRdb called clonotypes with MiXCR, one entry per CDR3 protein. Seen here are 470,000 or so distinct CDR3 sequences, roughly 25% observed once, and the top ten hold about 12%. Sequencing input: PBMCs or a T cell subset sorted from them (not recorded which). These receptors were taken from an adult woman who had mild COVID-19 (a few samples of this study predate the infection). Cell type and time point are not known.

This clonotype was seen more than once but under ten times. The V gene is TRBV21-1, the J gene TRBJ1-2. TRBV21-1 is recorded as a pseudogene. CDR3 length: 17 amino acids. Here the CDR3 DNA reads TGTGCCAGCAGTAACGACAGGGCAGGAGGGCCCTACTATGGCTACACCTTC. Translated, it gives CASSNDRAGGPYYGYTF.

Only a few counts were recorded for this clonotype. The genes are TRBV5-1 and TRBJ2-2, with a tentative D call TRBD2 (5 bases). The germline V and J ends were trimmed by 1 base and 5 bases, with 15 bases remaining between them. CDR3 length equals 16 residues. Looked up from germline, CDR1 is SGHRS and CDR2 is YFSETQ. The CDR3 here is CASSLFREPGTGELFF. CDR3 DNA sequence: TGCGCCAGCAGCTTGTTCCGGGAACCGGGAACCGGGGAGCTGTTTTTT.

The V and J genes are TRBV30 and TRBJ1-2; maybe TRBD1 (6 bases). The CDR3 has 11 residues. Germline V gene data show CDR1 as GTSNPN and CDR2 as SVGIG (reference sequence). V dropped 5 bases and J dropped 7 bases, with 11 bases sitting between them. The CDR3 DNA reads as TGTGCCTGGCGGTACAGGGCTGGCTACACCTTC. Translated: CAWRYRAGYTF. Combining the CDR3 with reference TRBV30 and TRBJ1-2 gives the whole variable domain SQTIHQWPATLVQPVGSPLSLECTVEGTSNPNLYWYRQAAGRGLQLLFYSVGIGQISSEVPQNLSASRPQDRQFILSSKKLLLSDSGFYLCAWRYRAGYTFGSGTRLTVV.

The chain carries TRBV5-1 and TRBJ1-2; weak D call: TRBD1 (6 bases). This CDR3 comprises 17 residues. Trimming shortened V by 3 bases and J by 0 bases, and 18 bases separated the two germline ends. The germline V gene has CDR1 SGHRS and CDR2 YFSETQ. CDR3 in amino acids: CASSSWGPGSPNYGYTF. CDR3 DNA: TGCGCCAGCAGCTCGTGGGGGCCGGGGAGCCCTAACTATGGCTACACCTTC.

There are a few counts of this clonotype. The chain combines TRBV6-5 with TRBJ2-3; 9 bases match TRBD2. CDR3 size: 15 residues. Germline assignment: CDR1 MNHEY and CDR2 SVGAGI. J was trimmed by 6 bases and V by 2 bases; bases with no gene match: 6. The CDR3 loop reads CASSYGGAGGDTQYF. The CDR3, as DNA: TGTGCCAGCAGTTACGGTGGAGCGGGGGGTGATACGCAGTATTTT.

This clonotype has just a few counts. The V call is TRBV7-2, the J call TRBJ2-3; TRBD1 might be the D (7 bases). The CDR3 has 14 residues. V gave up 4 bases and J gave up 11 bases, with 19 bases separating them. Germline assignment: CDR1 SGHTA and CDR2 FQGNSA. DNA for the CDR3: TGTGCCAGCAGCTCCCGACAGGGAGGAATGGTGCAGTATTTT. It specifies CASSSRQGGMVQYF.

This clonotype came up many times. The V call is TRBV15, the J call TRBJ2-1; possibly TRBD2 for D (5 bases). V shed 2 bases and J shed 2 bases, with 16 bases lying between them. CDR1 and CDR2 (germline): LNHNV, YYDKDF (reference sequence). This CDR3 has 17 amino acids. CDR3: CATSRSIEVRAYNEQFF. The DNA for the CDR3 is TGTGCCACCAGCAGATCTATAGAAGTGAGGGCCTACAATGAGCAGTTCTTC. Looking up the rest from reference TRBV15 and TRBJ2-1 gives the full variable domain: DAMVIQNPRYQVTQFGKPVTLSCSQTLNHNVMYWYQQKSSQAPKLLFHYYDKDFNNEADTPDNFQSRRPNTSFCFLDIRSPGLGDTAMYLCATSRSIEVRAYNEQFFGPGTRLTVL.

The V call is TRBV3-1, the J call TRBJ2-3; TRBD2 aligns across 7 bases. The CDR3 spans 17 residues. V gave up 0 bases and J gave up 1 base; unmatched junction bases: 7. CDR1 and CDR2 from the germline V gene are LGHDT and YNNKEL (reference sequence). Here the CDR3 reads CASSQERSGVRTDTQYF. The CDR3 coding sequence is TGTGCCAGCAGCCAAGAGAGGAGCGGGGTGCGCACAGATACGCAGTATTTT.

This clonotype occurred a few times. The CDR3 loop is CASSALGASLNEQYF. DNA for the CDR3: TGTGCCAGCAGCGCCTTAGGGGCAAGCTTGAACGAGCAGTACTTC. This chain links TRBV5-4 with TRBJ2-7, with D tentatively TRBD1 (5 bases). Germline V gene sequence: CDR1 SGHNT, CDR2 YYREEE (reference sequence). The V gene lost 4 bases and the J gene lost 5 bases, with 19 bases spanning the gap. The CDR3 is 15 residues long.

This chain joins TRBV7-8 and TRBJ2-3; 13 nucleotides line up with TRBD2. Germline CDR1 is SGHVS and CDR2 is FQNEAQ. V gave up 6 bases and J gave up 4 bases; unmatched junction bases: 13. The CDR3 totals 18 residues. The CDR3 is CASRLTSGGASWADTQYF. CDR3 nucleotides: TGTGCCAGCAGACTCACTAGCGGGGGGGCGTCCTGGGCAGATACGCAGTATTTT.

This clonotype was counted between two and nine times. V and J are TRBV7-6 and TRBJ2-2; TRBD1 might be the D (5 bases). The CDR3 sequence is 15 residues long. CDR1 and CDR2 (germline): SGHVS, FNYEAQ. Trimming took off 6 bases at V and 9 bases at J, with 20 bases between the two ends. CDR3 loop: CASSDSSSRSRELFF. In DNA form, the CDR3 reads TGTGCCAGCAGTGACAGTTCCTCCCGGTCCCGGGAGCTGTTTTTT.

This clonotype has only a few counts. The chain combines TRBV4-2 with TRBJ2-1; 8 bases align to TRBD1. V trimming: 5 bases; J trimming: 5 bases; junction bases outside the gene matches: 5. The length of the CDR3 is 14 residues. CDR1 and CDR2 (germline): LGHNA, YNFKEQ. In nucleotides, the CDR3 is TGTGCCAGCAGCACCGGGACAGGTGACAATGAGCAGTTCTTC. Its translation: CASSTGTGDNEQFF.

The chain employs TRBV29-1 and TRBJ2-5, with a possible D match to TRBD1 (6 bases). V was cut by 5 bases and J by 8 bases, with 9 bases left in between. The CDR3 is 10 amino acids. Germline CDR1 SQVTM, CDR2 ANQGSEA. This CDR3 is CSVRTETQYF. CDR3 DNA: TGCAGCGTTCGGACAGAAACCCAGTACTTC.

This clonotype was picked up a small number of times. V gene TRBV7-2 combines with J gene TRBJ1-1; D unresolved. CDR1 is SGHTA, CDR2 FQGNSA, per germline. CDR3 size: 15 residues. The V gene lost 4 bases and the J gene lost 0 bases, with 12 bases spanning the gap. The CDR3 is CASSSALRMNTEAFF. CDR3 DNA sequence: TGTGCCAGCAGCTCGGCTCTCAGGATGAACACTGAAGCTTTCTTT.

V usage is TRBV7-8 and J usage is TRBJ2-1; perhaps TRBD2 as D (5 bases). Germline lookup yields CDR1 SGHVS and CDR2 FQNEAQ. This CDR3 contains 14 residues. V lost 6 bases to trimming and J lost 7 bases, with 16 bases between them. The CDR3 sequence: CASRRGGGKNEQFF. The CDR3, as DNA: TGTGCCAGCAGGCGAGGAGGCGGCAAGAATGAGCAGTTCTTC.

Ten or more counts support this clonotype. The V gene is TRBV5-1, the J gene TRBJ2-5; 9 bases align to TRBD1. V trimming: 2 bases; J trimming: 5 bases; junction bases outside the gene matches: 10. Germline CDR1 and CDR2: SGHRS and YFSETQ. The CDR3 is 16 amino acids. The CDR3 loop reads CASSFDSGTGLETQYF. In DNA form, the CDR3 reads TGCGCCAGCAGCTTCGACTCCGGGACAGGGTTGGAGACCCAGTACTTC.

The genes are TRBV20-1 and TRBJ1-2; D is undetermined. V shed 0 bases and J shed 6 bases, with 14 bases lying between them. The CDR3 is 14 residues long. Germline CDR1 DFQATT, CDR2 SNEGSKA (reference sequence). CDR3 DNA sequence: TGCAGTGCTAGAGAGCGGAGGCAGTCCGATGGCTACACCTTC. This codes for CSARERRQSDGYTF.

The chain is built from TRBV4-1 and TRBJ2-1, with 8 bases that match TRBD2. The CDR3 sequence is 16 residues long. Germline CDR1 is MGHRA and CDR2 is YSYEKL. J was trimmed by 2 bases and V by 5 bases; bases with no gene match: 8. CDR3 coding DNA: TGCGCCAGCAGCTCTTACGTAGCGGGGACCTACAATGAGCAGTTCTTC. Protein product: CASSSYVAGTYNEQFF.

This clonotype was picked up a small number of times. The gene calls are TRBV5-4 and TRBJ2-2, with a weak D call TRBD2 (5 bases). V was clipped by 3 bases and J by 2 bases, with 14 bases between them. Germline CDR1 SGHNT, CDR2 YYREEE (reference sequence). The CDR3 runs 16 residues. CDR3 bases: TGTGCCAGCAGCTCACCGGGCCTAGCTAACACCGGGGAGCTGTTTTTT. Protein: CASSSPGLANTGELFF.

This clonotype was counted a few times. This chain uses TRBV6-1 with TRBJ1-4; D ambiguous. Trimming cost V 7 bases and J 4 bases, with 4 bases left between them. CDR1 MNHNS and CDR2 SASEGT come from the germline V gene. The length of the CDR3 is 11 residues. The CDR3 protein is CASKDNEKLFF. The CDR3 nucleotides are TGTGCCAGCAAGGATAATGAAAAACTGTTTTTT.

The chain combines TRBV5-1 with TRBJ2-3, with 9 nucleotides matching TRBD2. V shed 2 bases and J 5 bases; nucleotides not matched to a gene: 6. The CDR3 covers 15 residues. Germline loops: CDR1 SGHRS, CDR2 YFSETQ. CDR3 in DNA: TGCGCCAGCAGCTTATTAGCGGGGGAGGGAGATACGCAGTATTTT. Residues: CASSLLAGEGDTQYF.

The gene calls are TRBV10-3 and TRBJ2-7, with 14 bases lining up with TRBD2. The CDR3 length is 16 residues. Germline CDR1 reads ENHRY; CDR2 reads SYGVKD. Unmatched junction bases numbered 4, after V lost 3 bases and J lost 3 bases. CDR3 in amino acids: CAISDRGLAGVYEQYF. CDR3 coding DNA: TGTGCCATCAGTGATCGGGGACTAGCGGGAGTCTACGAGCAGTACTTC.

The chain is built from TRBV4-3 and TRBJ2-1; perhaps TRBD2 as D (6 bases). The CDR3 spans 13 residues. From germline, CDR1 is LGHNA and CDR2 YSLEER. Trimming left V 3 bases short and J 7 bases short, with 10 bases between. CDR3 sequence reads: CASSQATSNEQFF. DNA of the CDR3: TGCGCCAGCAGCCAGGCGACTAGTAATGAGCAGTTCTTC.

This chain's CDR3 is CATSDAGELFF. The CDR3 DNA follows: TGTGCCACCAGTGATGCCGGGGAGCTGTTTTTT. The J gene is TRBJ2-2, the V gene TRBV24-1, with D unresolved. V was trimmed by 3 bases and J by 6 bases, leaving 1 base between them. The CDR3 is 11 amino acids. CDR1 and CDR2 (germline): KGHDR, SFDVKD.